This passage covers 27 T cell receptor beta chains from one sample sequenced in a study of cytomegalovirus exposure and HLA in healthy donors. Researchers ran the PCR with 60 Vbeta and 13 Jbeta primers. Clones were read by immunoSEQ multiplex PCR, and TCRdb kept only the in-frame ones, dropping some. The table records around 130,000 clones, around 80% of them present only once. Sequencing was carried out using PBMCs. These receptors originate from a man under 40 in good health and CMV-seronegative.

The genes are TRBV7-8 and TRBJ1-5, with 9 bases identical to TRBD1. Germline-derived CDR1 and CDR2 are SGHVS and FQNEAQ. Trimming cost V 5 bases and J 3 bases; bases outside gene matches: 5. This CDR3 spans 15 amino acids. The CDR3 is CASSGQGTDNQPQHF. In DNA, the CDR3 is TGTGCCAGCAGCGGACAGGGGACGGACAATCAGCCCCAGCATTTT.

The chain employs TRBV4-2 and TRBJ2-7; 8 positions agree with TRBD1. This CDR3 region has 14 residues. Germline CDR1 is LGHNA and CDR2 is YNFKEQ. V lost 1 base and J lost 3; bases outside the gene matches: 2. CDR3 nucleotides: TGTGCCAGCAGCCAAGGGACAGGGCTCTACGAGCAGTACTTC. Translation gives CASSQGTGLYEQYF.

The V and J genes are TRBV19 and TRBJ1-2; D unclear. The V gene's germline CDR1 is LNHDA and CDR2 SQIVND (reference sequence). CDR3 length: 17 amino acids. Trimming took off 7 bases at V and 4 bases at J, with 25 bases between the two ends. DNA for the CDR3: TGTGCCAGTACCCCGAAGGCGCGAGGGCTATTTTTCTATGGCTACACCTTC. Amino acids: CASTPKARGLFFYGYTF.

This rearrangement joins TRBV5-8 to TRBJ1-1, with a possible D match to TRBD1 (6 bases). Germline values: CDR1 SGHTS, CDR2 YDEGEE. V lost 1 base, J lost 4 bases, and 8 bases lay in between. There are 13 residues in the CDR3. For the CDR3, the DNA is TGTGCCAGCAGCTTGAGGGGGGGCACTGAAGCTTTCTTT. Translating gives CASSLRGGTEAFF.

In its sample, this clone was seen once. V is TRBV2 and J is TRBJ1-5, with TRBD1 identical over 7 bases. With 4 bases clipped from V and 1 base from J, the junction kept 13 bases outside the gene matches. CDR3 size: 18 residues. From germline, CDR1 is SNHLY and CDR2 FYNNEI. CDR3 residues: CASSVNQGGDVSNQPQHF. The CDR3 DNA follows: TGTGCCAGCAGTGTTAATCAAGGGGGCGATGTAAGCAATCAGCCCCAGCATTTT.

This clone was recorded once. This chain uses TRBV29-1 with TRBJ1-2; TRBD1 is a possible D gene (5 bases). V was shortened by 4 bases and J by 0 bases, with 9 bases between the two germline ends. CDR3 length: 13 residues. Per the germline V gene, CDR1 is SQVTM and CDR2 is ANQGSEA. CDR3 coding DNA: TGCAGCGTTGGGACAACCTCTAACTATGGCTACACCTTC. It codes for CSVGTTSNYGYTF. Using reference TRBV29-1 and TRBJ1-2 for the parts outside the CDR3, the full variable domain is SAVISQKPSRDICQRGTSLTIQCQVDSQVTMMFWYRQQPGQSLTLIATANQGSEATYESGFVIDKFPISRPNLTFSTLTVSNMSPEDSSIYLCSVGTTSNYGYTFGSGTRLTVV.

The CDR3 sequence is CASSQVSGGAGTDTQYF. Here the CDR3 DNA reads TGTGCCAGCAGCCAGGTTAGCGGGGGGGCGGGCACAGATACGCAGTATTTT. The gene calls are TRBV4-2 and TRBJ2-3; 11 bases fit TRBD2. Germline V CDR1 and CDR2: LGHNA, YNFKEQ. The CDR3 runs 17 residues. V lost 3 bases and J lost 1; bases outside the gene matches: 6.

V and J are TRBV7-9 and TRBJ2-1, with unresolved D. This CDR3 contains 18 residues. Trimming left V 5 bases short and J 1 base short, with 21 bases between. The germline gives CDR1 SEHNR, CDR2 FQNEAQ (reference sequence). The CDR3, as DNA: TGTGCCAGCAGCATCCCCCACCGTACTATTAAATCCTACAATGAGCAGTTCTTC. Translating it yields CASSIPHRTIKSYNEQFF.

This clone was recorded once. The chain links TRBV28 to TRBJ1-2; tentatively, D is TRBD1 (5 bases). The germline V gene encodes CDR1 MDHEN and CDR2 SYDVKM. Trimming took 6 bases from V and 8 from J, leaving 22 bases between them. There are 15 residues in the CDR3. This CDR3 reads CASSPTDSPGWGYTF. CDR3 nucleotide sequence: TGTGCCAGCAGCCCTACCGACAGCCCCGGTTGGGGCTACACCTTC.

The rearrangement uses TRBV18 and TRBJ2-2; perhaps D is TRBD1 or TRBD2 (5 bases each). Trimming stripped 8 bases from V and 4 bases from J, with 11 bases between. The CDR3 consists of 13 residues. CDR1 and CDR2 from the germline V gene are KGHSH and LQKENI. The DNA of the CDR3 is TGTGCCAGCGCACAGGAGGCCACCGGGGAGCTGTTTTTT. Translating it yields CASAQEATGELFF.

The V gene is TRBV5-4, the J gene TRBJ1-6; 8 bases agree with TRBD1. J lost 5 bases, V lost 4 bases, and 5 bases had no gene match. The CDR3 sequence is 15 residues long. From germline, CDR1 is SGHNT and CDR2 YYREEE (reference sequence). CDR3 amino acids: CASSPRDRNNSPLHF. In DNA form, the CDR3 reads TGTGCCAGCAGCCCCCGGGACAGGAATAATTCACCCCTCCACTTT.

The rearrangement links TRBV14 to TRBJ1-2, with D unresolved. Trimming took off 1 base at V and 6 bases at J, with 12 bases between the two ends. Germline values: CDR1 SGHDN, CDR2 FVKESK. The CDR3 has 14 residues. The CDR3 DNA reads TGTGCCAGCAGCCAAGTAGCGGGCGGCCATGGCTACACCTTC. Protein: CASSQVAGGHGYTF.

The gene calls are TRBV6-5 and TRBJ2-7, with 8 positions matching TRBD1. The CDR3 sequence is 14 residues long. CDR1 MNHEY and CDR2 SVGAGI come from the germline V gene. After removal of 6 bases from V and 3 bases from J, the junction contained 7 bases not matched to a gene. The CDR3 sequence is CASSRTGSYYEQYF. CDR3 nucleotide sequence: TGTGCCAGCAGCCGGACAGGGAGTTACTACGAGCAGTACTTC.

This chain links TRBV7-3 with TRBJ2-2; TRBD1 agrees at 11 bases. V was pared by 5 bases and J by 4 bases, with 6 bases of the junction left unmatched. The CDR3 loop spans 16 amino acids. Per germline, CDR1 SGHTA and CDR2 FQGTGA. The CDR3 spells CASSKAGTGGTGELFF. In DNA, the CDR3 is TGTGCCAGCAGCAAGGCCGGGACAGGGGGCACCGGGGAGCTGTTTTTT.

The J gene is TRBJ2-7, the V gene TRBV10-1, with TRBD2 matching over 13 bases. The V segment lost 7 bases and the J segment 4 bases; nucleotides outside the gene matches: 4. The germline V gene encodes CDR1 WNHNN and CDR2 SYGVQD (reference sequence). This CDR3 has 14 residues. CDR3 region: CASTGTSGTYEQYF. The CDR3 DNA reads as TGCGCCAGCACCGGGACTAGCGGGACATACGAGCAGTACTTC.

V gene TRBV6-5 combines with J gene TRBJ2-6, with D perhaps matching TRBD2 (6 bases). Germline V gives CDR1 MNHEY, CDR2 SVGAGI. Between the trimmed V and J ends, which lost 5 bases and 1 base, there was a span of 9 bases. The CDR3 totals 15 residues. The CDR3 bases are TGTGCCAGCAGTAACGGAGGGTCTGGGGCCAACGTCCTGACTTTC. It yields the protein CASSNGGSGANVLTF.

The rearrangement joins TRBV27 to TRBJ2-7, with D possibly matching TRBD1 (6 bases). Germline assignment: CDR1 MNHEY and CDR2 SMNVEV (reference sequence). The V end was cut by 2 bases, the J end by 7 bases, with 15 bases between. This CDR3 has 14 amino acids. CDR3 sequence reads: CASSLRSPQGEQYF. DNA of the CDR3: TGTGCCAGCAGTTTACGGAGCCCCCAGGGGGAGCAGTACTTC.

In its sample, this clone was seen once. The chain is built from TRBV6-6 and TRBJ2-1; tentative D call: TRBD2 (6 bases). The V gene lost 7 bases and the J gene lost 2 bases, with 18 bases spanning the gap. The CDR3 is made up of 16 amino acids. Germline assignment: CDR1 MNHNY and CDR2 SVGAGI (reference sequence). CDR3 loop: CASIGLAGIAYNEQFF. The CDR3 DNA reads as TGTGCCAGCATCGGCCTGGCGGGGATAGCCTACAATGAGCAGTTCTTC.

V and J are TRBV18 and TRBJ2-7; TRBD1 matches at 9 bases. CDR1 KGHSH and CDR2 LQKENI come from the germline V gene. The CDR3 is 13 amino acids. V lost 5 bases and J lost 12; bases outside the gene matches: 11. The CDR3 loop is CASSKGQGFDMYF. CDR3 bases: TGTGCCAGCTCAAAGGGACAGGGATTCGATATGTACTTC.

The gene calls are TRBV5-6 and TRBJ2-1, with a possible D match to TRBD1 (5 bases). Looked up from germline, CDR1 is SGHDT and CDR2 is YYEEEE. V was clipped by 0 bases and J by 1 base, with 11 bases between them. The CDR3 is 16 residues long. CDR3 DNA: TGTGCCAGCAGCTTGGGGACACTTTTATCCTACAATGAGCAGTTCTTC. Protein: CASSLGTLLSYNEQFF.

The J gene is TRBJ1-2, the V gene TRBV6-5; D possibly corresponds to TRBD1 (6 bases). The CDR3 is made up of 13 amino acids. CDR1 is MNHEY and CDR2 is SVGAGI in the germline V gene. Trimming pared 2 bases from V and 5 bases from J, leaving 9 bases between. CDR3 in amino acids: CASSYKDSYGYTF. The CDR3 coding sequence is TGTGCCAGCAGTTACAAGGACAGTTATGGCTACACCTTC.

This chain uses TRBV4-3 with TRBJ2-7, with 9 bases aligning to TRBD1. The CDR3 length is 14 residues. J gave up 2 bases and V 4 bases, and 3 bases lay outside the gene matches. The germline V gene has CDR1 LGHNA and CDR2 YSLEER. DNA for the CDR3: TGCGCCAGCAGCCTGGGACAGGGAGCCTACGAGCAGTACTTC. This translates into CASSLGQGAYEQYF.

The chain has TRBV11-3 and TRBJ2-1, with D tentatively TRBD2 (6 bases). This CDR3 comprises 15 residues. Germline assignment: CDR1 SGHNT and CDR2 YENEEA. Trimming cost V 5 bases and J 8 bases, with 19 bases left between them. The CDR3 protein is CASSPIAGRPDEQFF. CDR3 bases: TGTGCCAGCAGCCCTATCGCGGGAAGGCCCGATGAGCAGTTCTTC.

CDR3 sequence: CASSSTGPDEQYF. CDR3 nucleotides: TGTGCCAGCAGCTCGACAGGGCCGGACGAGCAGTACTTC. J is TRBJ2-7 and V is TRBV7-2; 7 bases map to TRBD1. V dropped 4 bases and J dropped 5; count of bases not matched to a gene: 5. There are 13 residues in the CDR3. The germline V gene has CDR1 SGHTA and CDR2 FQGNSA.

The gene calls are TRBV7-9 and TRBJ1-1; 9 bases align to TRBD1. The CDR3 runs 14 residues. Germline V gene lookup returns CDR1 SEHNR and CDR2 FQNEAQ (reference sequence). V shed 6 bases, J shed 1 base, and the junction held 3 bases outside the gene matches. Written as DNA, the CDR3 is TGTGCCAGCAGGCCGGACAGGGGGAACACTGAAGCTTTCTTT. Translated: CASRPDRGNTEAFF.

This clone appeared a single time. This chain connects TRBV5-4 to TRBJ2-7, with 13 positions matching TRBD2. The CDR3 runs to 16 residues. V trimming: 4 bases; J trimming: 3 bases; junction bases outside the gene matches: 7. The V gene's germline CDR1 is SGHNT and CDR2 YYREEE (reference sequence). This CDR3 is CASSATSGRVGYEQYF. The CDR3 DNA sequence: TGTGCCAGCAGCGCTACTAGCGGGAGGGTAGGCTACGAGCAGTACTTC.

The chain employs TRBV6-1 and TRBJ2-7; 7 positions match TRBD1. Trimming took 4 bases from V and 4 from J; bases not matched to a gene: 10. The germline V gene encodes CDR1 MNHNS and CDR2 SASEGT. There are 15 residues in the CDR3. CDR3 in amino acids: CASSALGGSRYEQYF. The CDR3, as DNA: TGTGCCAGCAGTGCATTAGGGGGCTCGAGGTACGAGCAGTACTTC.